Sequencing of this TCR beta chain was carried out in a study of T cells in Graves' hyperthyroidism and ophthalmopathy. This clonotype came up many times. RNA transcripts provided the source from which TCR beta CDR3 regions were amplified. HTBI primers were employed in a first-round RT-PCR of the TCR CDR3. TCRdb independently ran MiXCR on the multiplex PCR reads; one entry per CDR3 protein. This table holds 500,000 to 750,000 distinct CDR3 sequences, approximately 15% found once. This CDR3 is built from 11 residues. Trimming removed 5 bases from V and 7 bases from J, with 8 bases in between. Looked up from germline, CDR1 is GTSNPN and CDR2 is SVGIG (reference sequence).

The source is a woman under 40 with Graves' hyperthyroidism. The sequenced sample consisted of blood. This sequence joins TRBV30 and TRBJ1-4; D not resolved. The CDR3 sequence is CAWAASEKLFF. The DNA of the CDR3 is TGTGCCTGGGCAGCAAGTGAAAAACTGTTTTTT.